This entry features one T cell receptor beta chain sequence. Its specificity is not known. The data belong to a study of T-cell memory formation after mild COVID-19. The overall study: In these data, TCR clusters were largely donor specific.

The CDR3 contains 18 residues. Germline assignment: CDR1 KGHSH and CDR2 LQKENI. Trimming cost V 1 base and J 9 bases, with 25 bases left between them. Study outcomes and limitations: Clones that shrank (day 15 to 85) were balanced CD4/CD8, whereas later expanders leaned CD4+. Clonal second-wave expansions that peaked on day 37 had unconfirmed SARS-CoV-2 specificity.

TCRdb fed the 5' RACE reads into MiXCR, producing one record per CDR3 protein. This table holds 350,000 to 500,000 distinct CDR3 sequences, around 19% found once. Specimen: PBMCs or a T cell subset sorted from them (not recorded which). The sequence derives from an adult woman who had mild COVID-19 (a few samples of this study predate the infection). Cell type and time point are not known. The chain carries TRBV18 and TRBJ2-1, with D perhaps TRBD1 or TRBD2 (6 bases each). DNA of the CDR3: TGTGCCAGCTCACCACAGGGTGGCGGAGGGATGCCGACAGGTGAGCAGTTCTTC. This gives the protein CASSPQGGGGMPTGEQFF.